The subject of this entry is one TCR beta chain. At one end, the junction sequence differs from germline, possibly due to a read error. This CDR3 region has 12 residues. CDR1 is SGHDN, CDR2 FVKESK, per germline. Assay runs were performed at deep level. Clones were read by immunoSEQ multiplex PCR, and TCRdb kept only the in-frame ones, dropping some. The profile shows 550,000 to 800,000 clones, roughly 70% of them singletons. The record originates from a study of shared clonotypes between healthy human individuals. This receptor was taken from a woman between 25 and 40 years old in good health. V usage is TRBV14 and J usage is TRBJ1-4; D is undetermined. Sequenced: memory CD4+ T cells sorted from blood. Subset denoted: CD45RA-negative fraction. CDR3 region: CASSQMPGLMDF. The CDR3 bases are TGTGCCAGCAGCCAAATGCCCGGGTTGATGGATTTT. The full variable domain, with the rest looked up from reference TRBV14 and TRBJ1-4, is EAGVTQFPSHSVIEKGQTVTLRCDPISGHDNLYWYRRVMGKEIKFLLHFVKESKQDESGMPNNRFLAERTGGTYSTLKVQPAELEDSGVYFCASSQMPGLMDFGSGTQLSVL.